Following are 9 T cell receptor beta chains from one sample sequenced in a study of cytomegalovirus exposure and HLA in healthy donors. The PCR had 60 Vbeta and 13 Jbeta primers. The data were produced by immunoSEQ multiplex PCR, yet TCRdb's version contains in-frame clones alone and is incomplete. There are over 85,000 clones in the sample; 60% to 80% occur only once, and about 8.3% lies in the top ten. The sequencing input was PBMCs. These receptors all come from a female donor in good health and CMV-seronegative.

The rearrangement uses TRBV18 and TRBJ1-2; 7 nucleotides agree with TRBD1. V lost 3 bases, J lost 5 bases, and 9 bases stayed unmatched. CDR3 length: 15 amino acids. Germline V gene lookup returns CDR1 KGHSH and CDR2 LQKENI. The DNA of the CDR3 is TGTGCCAGCTCACCTACAGGGGAGCCCTATTATGGCTACACCTTC. Its translation: CASSPTGEPYYGYTF.

The CDR3 sequence: CASSRSSGGVQETQYF. CDR3 nucleotide sequence: TGTGCCAGTAGTCGGTCTAGCGGGGGGGTTCAGGAGACCCAGTACTTC. The genes are TRBV19 and TRBJ2-5; 12 bases map to TRBD2. CDR1 and CDR2 from the germline V gene are LNHDA and SQIVND (reference sequence). V lost 5 bases to trimming and J lost 5 bases; unmatched junction nucleotides: 9. The CDR3 runs to 16 residues.

A single count supports this clone. The chain is built from TRBV9 and TRBJ1-2, with 8 bases lining up with TRBD1. The germline V gene has CDR1 SGDLS and CDR2 YYNGEE. CDR3 length: 17 residues. Trimming cost V 4 bases and J 2 bases; bases outside gene matches: 13. The CDR3 region is CASSPGGAQGANYGYTF. CDR3 coding DNA: TGTGCCAGCAGCCCTGGGGGGGCTCAGGGGGCGAACTATGGCTACACCTTC.

The V call is TRBV5-1, the J call TRBJ1-5; no reliable D call. The germline CDR1 and CDR2 sequences are SGHRS and YFSETQ. This CDR3 is 15 amino acids long. Trimming stripped 5 bases from V and 1 base from J, with 13 bases between. CDR3 residues: CASRLTPVSNQPQHF. DNA of the CDR3: TGCGCCAGCAGATTAACCCCGGTGAGCAATCAGCCCCAGCATTTT.

The chain links TRBV5-1 to TRBJ2-7; a weak D match, TRBD2 (6 bases). This CDR3 region has 14 residues. Trimming stripped 0 bases from V and 6 bases from J, with 13 bases between. CDR1 and CDR2 from the germline V gene are SGHRS and YFSETQ. In DNA, the CDR3 is TGCGCCAGCAGCTTGGGTTTACCCGGGGGCGAGCAGTACTTC. The encoded protein is CASSLGLPGGEQYF.

This sequence joins TRBV11-1 and TRBJ2-5, with 9 bases that match TRBD2. The J call may not be correct, given that the DNA end is closer to TRBJ2-7. This CDR3 contains 15 residues. Germline CDR1 is SGHAT and CDR2 is FQDESV (reference sequence). The CDR3 sequence is CASSAGRTSAYEQYF. The DNA of the CDR3 is TGTGCCAGCAGCGCCGGACGGACTAGCGCCTACGAGCAGTACTTC.

The J gene is TRBJ1-5, the V gene TRBV6-5; no firm D call. The CDR3 runs to 15 residues. CDR1 is MNHEY and CDR2 is SVGAGI in the germline V gene. V dropped 6 bases and J dropped 3 bases, with 15 bases sitting between them. The CDR3: CASSPDWSFNQPQHF. The DNA of the CDR3 is TGTGCCAGCAGCCCCGATTGGAGTTTCAATCAGCCCCAGCATTTT.

This clone was seen a few times. The chain couples TRBV7-2 to TRBJ2-2, with TRBD2 matching over 12 bases. V shed 2 bases and J 2 bases; nucleotides not matched to a gene: 9. The CDR3 is made up of 19 amino acids. Germline assignment: CDR1 SGHTA and CDR2 FQGNSA. CDR3 protein: CASSLMLLAGGQNTGELFF. The CDR3 DNA reads TGTGCCAGCAGCTTAATGCTACTAGCGGGAGGACAAAACACCGGGGAGCTGTTTTTT.

The rearrangement uses TRBV28 and TRBJ1-1; D unresolved. This CDR3 comprises 15 residues. V gave up 3 bases and J gave up 2 bases, with 13 bases separating them. Germline values: CDR1 MDHEN, CDR2 SYDVKM. CDR3 in DNA: TGTGCCAGCAGTTTTTCGCATCAGGTAAACACTGAAGCTTTCTTT. Amino acids: CASSFSHQVNTEAFF.